Sequencing of this T cell receptor (beta chain) was carried out in a study of T cells in Graves' hyperthyroidism and ophthalmopathy. The TCR beta CDR3 regions underwent amplification using RNA transcripts as the source. Carried out on the TCR CDR3, a first-round RT-PCR used the HTBI primer set. TCRdb reanalysed the multiplex PCR reads using MiXCR and keeps one entry per CDR3 protein. The data hold 500,000 to 800,000 distinct CDR3 sequences, with more than 12% observed a single time. There are many counts of this clonotype. Antigen unknown. General study points: Stable hyperthyroidism was separated from ophthalmopathy by a model based on 13 V-J features.

The material sequenced was blood. The TCR originated in a woman aged 45 to 65 with Graves' ophthalmopathy.

The CDR3 DNA reads TGTGCCAGCAGCTTATTGGTGGCAGGGCGGGAGACCCAGTACTTC. Its translation is CASSLLVAGRETQYF. The chain combines TRBV11-2 with TRBJ2-5; a possible D gene is TRBD1 (5 bases). Germline V gene data show CDR1 as SGHAT and CDR2 as FQNNGV. V dropped 2 bases and J dropped 5 bases, with 15 bases sitting between them. The CDR3 covers 15 residues.